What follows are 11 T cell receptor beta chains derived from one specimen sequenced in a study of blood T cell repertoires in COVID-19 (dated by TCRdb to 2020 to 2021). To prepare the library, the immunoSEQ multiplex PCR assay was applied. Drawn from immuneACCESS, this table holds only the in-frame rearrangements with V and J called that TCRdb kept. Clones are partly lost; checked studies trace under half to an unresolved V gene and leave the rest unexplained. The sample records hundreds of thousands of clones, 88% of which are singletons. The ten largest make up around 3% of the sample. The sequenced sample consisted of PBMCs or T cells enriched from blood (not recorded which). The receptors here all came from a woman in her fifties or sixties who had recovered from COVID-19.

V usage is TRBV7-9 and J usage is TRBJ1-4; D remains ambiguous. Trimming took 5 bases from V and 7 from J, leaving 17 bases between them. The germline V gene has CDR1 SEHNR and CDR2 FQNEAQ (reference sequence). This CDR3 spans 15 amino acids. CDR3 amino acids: CASSGRREIGEKLFF. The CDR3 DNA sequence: TGTGCCAGCAGCGGGAGACGGGAGATAGGTGAAAAACTGTTTTTT.

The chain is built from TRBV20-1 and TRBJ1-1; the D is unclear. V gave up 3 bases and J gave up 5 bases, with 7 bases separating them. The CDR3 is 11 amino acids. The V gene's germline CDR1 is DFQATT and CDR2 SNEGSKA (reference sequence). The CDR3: CSARRETEAFF. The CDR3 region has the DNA TGCAGTGCTAGGAGGGAGACTGAAGCTTTCTTT.

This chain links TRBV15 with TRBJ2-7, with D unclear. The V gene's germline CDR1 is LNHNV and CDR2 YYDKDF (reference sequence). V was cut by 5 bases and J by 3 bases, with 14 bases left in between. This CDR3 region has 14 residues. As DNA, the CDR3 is TGTGCCACCAGCGGATTACTTAGCCGCTACGAGCAGTACTTC. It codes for CATSGLLSRYEQYF. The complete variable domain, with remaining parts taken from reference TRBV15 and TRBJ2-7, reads DAMVIQNPRYQVTQFGKPVTLSCSQTLNHNVMYWYQQKSSQAPKLLFHYYDKDFNNEADTPDNFQSRRPNTSFCFLDIRSPGLGDTAMYLCATSGLLSRYEQYFGPGTRLTVT.

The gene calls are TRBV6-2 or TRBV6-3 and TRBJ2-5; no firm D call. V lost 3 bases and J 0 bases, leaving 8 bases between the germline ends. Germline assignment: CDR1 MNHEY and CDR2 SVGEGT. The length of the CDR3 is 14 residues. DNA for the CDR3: TGTGCCAGCAGTTATACCGAGTACCAAGAGACCCAGTACTTC. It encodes CASSYTEYQETQYF.

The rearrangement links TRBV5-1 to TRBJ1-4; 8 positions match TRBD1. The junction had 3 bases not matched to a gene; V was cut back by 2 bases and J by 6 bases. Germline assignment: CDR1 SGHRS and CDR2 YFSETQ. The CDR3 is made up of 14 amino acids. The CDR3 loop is CASSFGQGDEKLFF. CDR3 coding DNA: TGCGCCAGCAGCTTTGGACAGGGTGATGAAAAACTGTTTTTT.

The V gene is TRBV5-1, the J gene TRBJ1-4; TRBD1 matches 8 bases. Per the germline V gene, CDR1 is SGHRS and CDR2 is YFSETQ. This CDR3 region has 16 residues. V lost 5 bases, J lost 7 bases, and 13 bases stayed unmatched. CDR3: CASRRVTGGEGEKLFF. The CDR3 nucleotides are TGCGCCAGCAGACGCGTAACAGGGGGTGAAGGTGAAAAACTGTTTTTT.

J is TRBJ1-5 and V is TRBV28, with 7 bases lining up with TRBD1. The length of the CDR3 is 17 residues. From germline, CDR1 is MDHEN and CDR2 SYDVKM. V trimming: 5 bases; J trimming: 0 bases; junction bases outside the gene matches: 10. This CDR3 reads CASSKRDSKYSNQPQHF. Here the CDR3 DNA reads TGTGCCAGCAGTAAACGGGACAGTAAGTATAGCAATCAGCCCCAGCATTTT.

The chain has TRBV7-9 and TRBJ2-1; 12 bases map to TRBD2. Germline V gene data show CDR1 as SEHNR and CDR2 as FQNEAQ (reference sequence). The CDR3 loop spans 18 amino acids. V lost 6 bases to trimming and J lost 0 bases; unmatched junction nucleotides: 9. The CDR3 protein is CASRSPVTSGSSYNEQFF. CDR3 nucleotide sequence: TGTGCCAGCAGGTCCCCGGTGACTAGCGGGAGCTCCTACAATGAGCAGTTCTTC.

The CDR3 reads CAWSSTGTPKETQYF. CDR3 nucleotide sequence: TGTGCCTGGAGTTCCACCGGGACACCAAAAGAGACCCAGTACTTC. The chain carries TRBV30 and TRBJ2-5; D possibly corresponds to TRBD1 (6 bases). There are 15 residues in the CDR3. The V gene's germline CDR1 is GTSNPN and CDR2 SVGIG (reference sequence). V shed 2 bases and J shed 3 bases, with 16 bases lying between them.

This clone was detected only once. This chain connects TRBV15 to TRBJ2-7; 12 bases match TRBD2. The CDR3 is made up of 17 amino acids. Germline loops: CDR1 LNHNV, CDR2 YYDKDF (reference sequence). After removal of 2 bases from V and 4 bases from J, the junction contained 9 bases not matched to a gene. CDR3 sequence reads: CATSRRTTSGSRYEQYF. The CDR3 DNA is TGTGCCACCAGCAGACGGACGACTAGCGGGAGCCGGTACGAGCAGTACTTC.

The CDR3 coding sequence is TGTGCCAGCAGCATCCGGGGATACGAGCAGTACTTC. This sequence encodes CASSIRGYEQYF. V usage is TRBV13 and J usage is TRBJ2-7; tentatively, D is TRBD2 (5 bases). Germline values: CDR1 PRHDT, CDR2 FYEKMQ (reference sequence). V was pared by 5 bases and J by 4 bases, with 9 bases between. This CDR3 comprises 12 residues.